These 16 T cell receptor beta chains were sequenced from one sample in a study of T cells in localized non-small cell lung cancer. Clones were sequenced by immunoSEQ multiplex PCR, and TCRdb holds only the in-frame ones, with some missing. The data show about 48,000 clones, roughly 77% seen once. The sequencing here drew on peripheral blood, taken before any cancer treatment. The receptors were gathered from a man aged 35 to 69 with stage I squamous cell lung carcinoma.

This chain connects TRBV6-5 to TRBJ2-7; the D is unclear. CDR1 is MNHEY and CDR2 is SVGAGI in the germline V gene. Trimming took off 5 bases at V and 4 bases at J, with 12 bases between the two ends. This CDR3 contains 13 residues. The CDR3 DNA reads as TGTGCCAGCAGTCCAACTTCGAATTACGAGCAGTACTTC. Translating gives CASSPTSNYEQYF.

V and J are TRBV4-1 and TRBJ2-2; no clear D gene. Trimming shortened V by 1 base and J by 6 bases, and 6 bases separated the two germline ends. From germline, CDR1 is MGHRA and CDR2 YSYEKL. This CDR3 has 13 residues. CDR3 sequence reads: CASSQVSAGELFF. The CDR3 nucleotides are TGCGCCAGCAGCCAAGTCTCGGCCGGGGAGCTGTTTTTT.

This rearrangement joins TRBV9 to TRBJ2-3, with 9 bases identical to TRBD2. V was clipped by 0 bases and J by 2 bases; unmatched bases: 10. CDR1 and CDR2 from the germline V gene are SGDLS and YYNGEE. This CDR3 has 18 amino acids. The CDR3 loop is CASSVERRGGGDTDTQYF. For the CDR3, the DNA is TGTGCCAGCAGCGTAGAACGCCGTGGCGGGGGGGACACAGATACGCAGTATTTT.

In DNA form, the CDR3 reads TGTGCCAGCAGCGTAGACCCCGGGGGAGCTAGCGGGGGTTACGAGCAGTACTTC. Translating gives CASSVDPGGASGGYEQYF. The gene calls are TRBV9 and TRBJ2-7, with 10 bases aligning to TRBD2. V shed 0 bases, J shed 4 bases, and the junction held 13 bases outside the gene matches. Per the germline V gene, CDR1 is SGDLS and CDR2 is YYNGEE. This CDR3 comprises 18 residues. The variable domain in full, completed from reference TRBV9 and TRBJ2-7, reads DSGVTQTPKHLITATGQRVTLRCSPRSGDLSVYWYQQSLDQGLQFLIQYYNGEERAKGNILERFSAQQFPDLHSELNLSSLELGDSALYFCASSVDPGGASGGYEQYFGPGTRLTVT.

V usage is TRBV10-3 and J usage is TRBJ1-6; 8 bases are a match to TRBD1. The CDR3 contains 14 residues. J lost 9 bases, V lost 6 bases, and 7 bases had no gene match. CDR1 ENHRY and CDR2 SYGVKD come from the germline V gene. CDR3 sequence reads: CAIRKTGVVSPLHF. The DNA of the CDR3 is TGTGCCATCAGAAAGACAGGGGTGGTTTCACCCCTCCACTTT.

The chain combines TRBV5-4 with TRBJ1-2; D is unclear. Per germline, CDR1 SGHNT and CDR2 YYREEE (reference sequence). The V end lost 0 bases, the J end lost 1 base, and 7 bases lay between the germline ends. The CDR3 loop spans 14 amino acids. In DNA form, the CDR3 reads TGTGCCAGCAGCTTGGGTGTCGGTAACTATGGCTACACCTTC. Residues: CASSLGVGNYGYTF.

V is TRBV5-8 and J is TRBJ2-3, with D unresolved. The CDR3 loop spans 14 amino acids. Trimming removed 0 bases from V and 4 bases from J, with 9 bases in between. Per the germline V gene, CDR1 is SGHTS and CDR2 is YDEGEE. The DNA for the CDR3 is TGTGCCAGCAGCTTGGGAGTTAGCTCAGATACGCAGTATTTT. Translating gives CASSLGVSSDTQYF.

The J gene is TRBJ2-7, the V gene TRBV27; D is perhaps TRBD2 (5 bases). V shed 6 bases and J shed 0 bases, with 12 bases lying between them. Germline V lookup: CDR1 MNHEY, CDR2 SMNVEV (reference sequence). This CDR3 is built from 14 residues. CDR3 DNA sequence: TGTGCCAGCAGCCACGGACTCCCCTCCTACGAGCAGTACTTC. Its protein product is CASSHGLPSYEQYF.

The V call is TRBV28, the J call TRBJ2-7, with D perhaps matching TRBD1 or TRBD2 (5 bases each). Per germline, CDR1 MDHEN and CDR2 SYDVKM. V lost 8 bases to trimming and J lost 0 bases, with 11 bases between them. The CDR3 totals 13 residues. CDR3 amino acids: CASCAGSSYEQYF. CDR3 DNA sequence: TGTGCCAGCTGCGCAGGGAGCTCCTACGAGCAGTACTTC.

This chain connects TRBV28 to TRBJ1-2; 10 positions match TRBD1. Losses at the gene ends were 6 bases for V and 4 bases for J; bases not matched to a gene: 11. The CDR3 length is 16 residues. Germline CDR1 MDHEN, CDR2 SYDVKM. The CDR3 DNA reads TGTGCCAGCAGCCCCCAGGGACAGGGGAGTTTCTATGGCTACACCTTC. Protein: CASSPQGQGSFYGYTF.

The chain uses TRBV19 and TRBJ2-7; no clear D. The V end lost 5 bases, the J end lost 2 bases, and 13 bases lay between the germline ends. The CDR3 contains 14 residues. Germline CDR1 is LNHDA and CDR2 is SQIVND (reference sequence). The CDR3 loop is CASSDRTEAYEQYF. CDR3 sequence (DNA): TGTGCCAGTAGTGACCGGACGGAAGCCTACGAGCAGTACTTC.

The CDR3 region has the DNA TGTGCCAGTAGCCGAGTGCCTTATAGCAATCAGCCCCAGCATTTT. Translated: CASSRVPYSNQPQHF. The gene calls are TRBV19 and TRBJ1-5; D gene uncertain. V was pared by 6 bases and J by 0 bases, with 12 bases between. The germline V gene encodes CDR1 LNHDA and CDR2 SQIVND (reference sequence). The CDR3 loop spans 15 amino acids.

V and J are TRBV7-8 and TRBJ1-1; TRBD1 matches at 9 bases. In germline, CDR1 is SGHVS, CDR2 FQNEAQ. V gave up 4 bases and J gave up 10 bases; unmatched junction bases: 4. This CDR3 is built from 12 residues. CDR3 sequence (DNA): TGTGCCAGCAGCTCGACAGGGGGATTAGCTTTCTTT. Amino acid sequence: CASSSTGGLAFF.

CDR3 nucleotide sequence: TGTGCCAGCCGACGGAGGGACAGATACACCGGGGAGCTGTTTTTT. Amino acid sequence: CASRRRDRYTGELFF. The rearrangement joins TRBV19 to TRBJ2-2, with D possibly matching TRBD1 (7 bases). The germline V and J ends were trimmed by 9 bases and 3 bases, with 17 bases remaining between them. CDR1 LNHDA and CDR2 SQIVND come from the germline V gene (reference sequence). CDR3 length: 15 residues.

As to this clone: The identical CDR3 is also encoded by other nucleotide sequences in the sample. J is TRBJ2-5 and V is TRBV5-4; D not resolved. The V and J ends lost 0 bases and 3 bases respectively, with 6 bases between them. This CDR3 spans 13 amino acids. Germline-derived CDR1 and CDR2 are SGHNT and YYREEE (reference sequence). CDR3 loop: CASSLVLEETQYF. The CDR3 DNA reads as TGTGCCAGCAGCTTGGTTCTAGAAGAGACCCAGTACTTC.

The chain links TRBV18 to TRBJ2-2; 7 nucleotides line up with TRBD2. This CDR3 has 16 residues. With 4 bases clipped from V and 2 bases from J, the junction kept 7 bases outside the gene matches. The germline CDR1 and CDR2 sequences are KGHSH and LQKENI. CDR3 amino acids: CASSLAGVTNTGELFF. CDR3 bases: TGTGCCAGCTCACTGGCGGGAGTAACTAACACCGGGGAGCTGTTTTTT.